These 15 T cell receptor beta chains were all obtained from the same sample, sequenced in a study of blood T cell repertoires in COVID-19. Using immunoSEQ multiplex PCR, the repertoire was profiled, and TCRdb retains in-frame clones only, with some absent. This sample has around 430,000 clones; about 86% occur once, and the top ten carry roughly 9.4%. The sample taken for sequencing was PBMCs or T cells enriched from blood (not recorded which). The origin of the receptors is a woman aged 45 to 65 who had recovered from COVID-19.

The chain links TRBV28 to TRBJ2-3; TRBD2 is a possible D gene (7 bases). The V gene's germline CDR1 is MDHEN and CDR2 SYDVKM. There are 15 residues in the CDR3. V shed 3 bases and J shed 1 base, with 11 bases lying between them. The CDR3 loop reads CASSFLGGGTDTQYF. The CDR3 nucleotides are TGTGCCAGCAGTTTTTTAGGGGGGGGCACAGATACGCAGTATTTT.

As DNA, the CDR3 is TGTGCCAGCAGCGTAGGGCGGGGTACTATAGAGACCCAGTACTTC. Translation gives CASSVGRGTIETQYF. This chain links TRBV9 with TRBJ2-5; weak D call: TRBD2 (6 bases). The CDR3 is 15 residues long. The germline V gene has CDR1 SGDLS and CDR2 YYNGEE. V lost 0 bases and J lost 4, with 13 bases in between.

V usage is TRBV3-1 (or the pseudogene TRBV3-2) and J usage is TRBJ2-4, with 10 bases lining up with TRBD2. The CDR3 length is 18 residues. CDR1 and CDR2 from the germline V gene are LGHDT and YNNKEL (reference sequence). The trim removed 4 bases at V and 2 bases at J, leaving 11 bases unmatched. The chain's CDR3 is CASSPSGGALSSKNIQYF. CDR3 sequence (DNA): TGTGCCAGCAGCCCGAGCGGGGGGGCCCTTTCATCCAAAAACATTCAGTACTTC.

This chain links TRBV19 with TRBJ1-2, with TRBD1 matching over 7 bases. V gave up 5 bases and J gave up 4 bases; unmatched junction bases: 13. CDR1 is LNHDA, CDR2 SQIVND, per germline (reference sequence). The CDR3 consists of 16 residues. DNA for the CDR3: TGTGCCAGTAGTGCCTCGGGACAGTACATTTCCTATGGCTACACCTTC. It codes for CASSASGQYISYGYTF.

This chain's CDR3 is CASRREGELTEAFF. Here the CDR3 DNA reads TGTGCCAGCCGACGGGAAGGAGAACTCACTGAAGCTTTCTTT. This chain joins TRBV6-5 and TRBJ1-1, with unresolved D. Germline V gives CDR1 MNHEY, CDR2 SVGAGI. This CDR3 is built from 14 residues. The V end was cut by 8 bases, the J end by 4 bases, with 17 bases between.

The rearrangement joins TRBV27 to TRBJ2-2; D gene ambiguous. CDR3 length equals 12 residues. Trimming stripped 8 bases from V and 0 bases from J, with 4 bases between. The germline V gene encodes CDR1 MNHEY and CDR2 SMNVEV (reference sequence). The CDR3 DNA is TGTGCCAGCGGCCCGAACACCGGGGAGCTGTTTTTT. It codes for CASGPNTGELFF.

This chain joins TRBV4-1 and TRBJ2-5; tentative D call: TRBD1 (5 bases). CDR3 length: 13 residues. Germline CDR1 MGHRA, CDR2 YSYEKL. V lost 4 bases and J 5 bases, leaving 11 bases between the germline ends. The CDR3 reads CASSPLSGETQYF. The CDR3 DNA sequence: TGCGCCAGCAGCCCCTTATCAGGGGAGACCCAGTACTTC.

The V and J genes are TRBV3-1 (or the pseudogene TRBV3-2) and TRBJ2-2, with 7 bases that match TRBD2. In germline, CDR1 is LGHDT, CDR2 YNNKEL (reference sequence). V gave up 4 bases and J gave up 3 bases; unmatched junction bases: 11. This CDR3 region has 17 residues. The CDR3 bases are TGTGCCAGCAGCCGCCGCGGGGGACGGAGTTACACCGGGGAGCTGTTTTTT. It yields the protein CASSRRGGRSYTGELFF.

The chain employs TRBV2 and TRBJ2-7, with 8 nucleotides matching TRBD1. The CDR3 runs 14 residues. The germline CDR1 and CDR2 sequences are SNHLY and FYNNEI. V shed 9 bases, J shed 1 base, and the junction held 8 bases outside the gene matches. The CDR3 protein is CASRRDRSSYEQYF. The CDR3 DNA is TGTGCCAGTCGCCGGGACAGGTCATCCTACGAGCAGTACTTC. The full variable domain, completed using reference TRBV2 and TRBJ2-7, is EPEVTQTPSHQVTQMGQEVILRCVPISNHLYFYWYRQILGQKVEFLVSFYNNEISEKSEIFDDQFSVERPDGSNFTLKIRSTKLEDSAMYFCASRRDRSSYEQYFGPGTRLTVT.

This chain joins TRBV12-3 or TRBV12-4 and TRBJ1-6; TRBD1 aligns across 7 bases. Trimming cost V 6 bases and J 9 bases; bases outside gene matches: 5. The CDR3 has 13 amino acids. The CDR3 bases are TGTGCCAGCAGACAGACAGGGAGTTCACCCCTCCACTTT. It encodes CASRQTGSSPLHF.

The V and J genes are TRBV3-1 (or the pseudogene TRBV3-2) and TRBJ2-7; 7 nucleotides agree with TRBD2. The junction had 0 bases not matched to a gene; V was cut back by 1 base and J by 0 bases. CDR3 length: 14 amino acids. The germline CDR1 and CDR2 sequences are LGHDT and YNNKEL (reference sequence). The CDR3 sequence: CASSQGDYSYEQYF. CDR3 DNA sequence: TGTGCCAGCAGCCAAGGGGACTACTCCTACGAGCAGTACTTC.

The chain recombines TRBV5-1 with TRBJ1-2; D remains ambiguous. Germline loops: CDR1 SGHRS, CDR2 YFSETQ. The length of the CDR3 is 14 residues. V was shortened by 2 bases and J by 0 bases, with 8 bases between the two germline ends. The CDR3 bases are TGCGCCAGCAGCTTACAGTTAGCTAACTATGGCTACACCTTC. Translated, it gives CASSLQLANYGYTF.

The CDR3 region has the DNA TGTGCCAGCAGTGAAGGCGTCAAGTGGTCTGAAAAACTGTTTTTT. Residues: CASSEGVKWSEKLFF. V and J are TRBV6-1 and TRBJ1-4; no firm D call. The CDR3 covers 15 residues. Trimming took 1 base from V and 7 from J, leaving 13 bases between them. Germline values: CDR1 MNHNS, CDR2 SASEGT.

This chain joins TRBV5-1 and TRBJ1-4; D is possibly TRBD1 (5 bases). The CDR3 consists of 15 residues. The germline V gene has CDR1 SGHRS and CDR2 YFSETQ. V was shortened by 7 bases and J by 4 bases, with 17 bases between the two germline ends. In nucleotides, the CDR3 is TGCGCCAGCTCTAACAGAGGGGACTTTAATGAAAAACTGTTTTTT. Its translation is CASSNRGDFNEKLFF.

This chain links TRBV27 with TRBJ1-4, with 7 bases lining up with TRBD1. CDR1 and CDR2 (germline): MNHEY, SMNVEV (reference sequence). The CDR3 loop spans 14 amino acids. The ends lost 8 bases at V and 2 bases at J; junction bases unmatched: 5. The CDR3 nucleotides are TGTGCCAGCGGACCACAGGGGACTAATGAAAAACTGTTTTTT. Translation: CASGPQGTNEKLFF. The full variable domain, completed using reference TRBV27 and TRBJ1-4, is EAQVTQNPRYLITVTGKKLTVTCSQNMNHEYMSWYRQDPGLGLRQIYYSMNVEVTDKGDVPEGYKVSRKEKRNFPLILESPSPNQTSLYFCASGPQGTNEKLFFGSGTQLSVL.